This T cell receptor (beta chain) came from a study of CD8 T cells in ankylosing spondylitis. Quantitative 5'-RACE was performed with molecular barcodes, and it yielded the TCR beta libraries. From the 5' RACE reads, TCRdb called clonotypes with MiXCR, one entry per CDR3 protein. Among about 42,000 distinct CDR3 sequences listed, less than 3.5% were seen once. Many counts were recorded for this clonotype. The antigen is unknown. Regarding the study as a whole: Blood of patients with ankylosing spondylitis appeared to be characterized by a TCR beta motif of about eight highly homologous variants. Peripheral blood held disease-linked clones only at relatively low frequency, and these were CD8+. The authors reported significant enrichment of disease-linked clones in matched ankylosing spondylitis synovial fluid.

Germline assignment: CDR1 SGDLS and CDR2 YYNGEE. This CDR3 has 13 residues. Trimming left V 2 bases short and J 3 bases short, with 6 bases between. The sequenced sample consisted of blood, either unsorted or a sorted T cell fraction (not recorded which). The clonotype comes from a male donor with ankylosing spondylitis or in good health (not recorded which). This rearrangement joins TRBV9 to TRBJ1-5; no clear D gene. In DNA form, the CDR3 reads TGTGCCAGCAGCGTTCGGCCCAATCAGCCCCAGCATTTT. Residues: CASSVRPNQPQHF.